This entry describes one T cell receptor (beta chain). In germline, CDR1 is LNHDA, CDR2 SQIVND (reference sequence). J gave up 4 bases and V 5 bases, and 7 bases lay outside the gene matches. This CDR3 has 14 amino acids. This specimen belongs to a study of blood T cell repertoires in COVID-19. Clones were sequenced by immunoSEQ multiplex PCR, and TCRdb holds only the in-frame ones, with some missing. The sample carries some 130,000 clones, about 89% recorded once. This TCR was sampled from a woman in her seventies with COVID-19, enrolled during active disease. Specimen: peripheral blood. The chain is built from TRBV19 and TRBJ1-2; TRBD1 agrees at 7 bases. The CDR3 DNA is TGTGCCAGTAGTGGGGGGACAGAACTCTATGGCTACACCTTC. Its translation is CASSGGTELYGYTF.